A single sample gave rise to the 6 T cell receptor beta chains below, sequenced in a study of cytomegalovirus exposure and HLA in healthy donors. Primers included in the PCR were 60 Vbeta and 13 Jbeta primers. The table came from immunoSEQ multiplex PCR; TCRdb's copy has only in-frame clones and leaves some out. The sample totals around 150,000 clones. The sequenced sample consisted of PBMCs. These receptor sequences come from a man aged 25-45 years in good health and CMV-seronegative.

V and J are TRBV6-5 and TRBJ2-7, with a weak D call TRBD2 (5 bases). V lost 2 bases and J lost 4, with 12 bases in between. The CDR3 is 14 residues long. Per germline, CDR1 MNHEY and CDR2 SVGAGI. The CDR3 loop is CASSYTGNRYEQYF. The DNA of the CDR3 is TGTGCCAGCAGTTACACGGGGAATAGGTACGAGCAGTACTTC.

The chain carries TRBV18 and TRBJ2-5; no definite D call. Trimming stripped 3 bases from V and 2 bases from J, with 13 bases between. The CDR3 extends over 15 amino acids. Germline V gives CDR1 KGHSH, CDR2 LQKENI. DNA for the CDR3: TGTGCCAGCTCACCTATAACTGGTTTTCAAGAGACCCAGTACTTC. This translates into CASSPITGFQETQYF. The variable domain in full, completed from reference TRBV18 and TRBJ2-5, reads NAGVMQNPRHLVRRRGQEARLRCSPMKGHSHVYWYRQLPEEGLKFMVYLQKENIIDESGMPKERFSAEFPKEGPSILRIQQVVRGDSAAYFCASSPITGFQETQYFGPGTRLLVL.

The chain is built from TRBV4-2 and TRBJ2-2; 12 bases line up with TRBD2. Germline CDR1 reads LGHNA; CDR2 reads YNFKEQ. V lost 8 bases to trimming and J lost 5 bases; unmatched junction nucleotides: 12. This CDR3 comprises 17 residues. The DNA of the CDR3 is TGTGCCAGCCAGTCTAGCGGGAGGGCCAGGGGGACCGGGGAGCTGTTTTTT. This encodes CASQSSGRARGTGELFF.

V and J are TRBV11-3 and TRBJ1-2, with 8 bases lining up with TRBD1. CDR3 length equals 15 residues. Germline V gives CDR1 SGHNT, CDR2 YENEEA. V lost 1 base, J lost 8 bases, and 9 bases stayed unmatched. CDR3 amino acids: CASSLGGARGHGYTF. The CDR3 nucleotides are TGTGCCAGCAGCTTAGGGGGAGCCAGGGGGCACGGCTACACCTTC.

V gene TRBV4-1 combines with J gene TRBJ2-1; unclear D gene. Germline V gene data show CDR1 as MGHRA and CDR2 as YSYEKL. Trimming pared 1 base from V and 4 bases from J, leaving 14 bases between. There are 16 residues in the CDR3. The CDR3 DNA reads as TGCGCCAGCAGCCAAGTCTGGTCAGGTAAATACAATGAGCAGTTCTTC. Translation: CASSQVWSGKYNEQFF.

This rearrangement joins TRBV25-1 to TRBJ2-3; no clear D gene. V shed 3 bases and J shed 6 bases, with 10 bases lying between them. The germline V gene encodes CDR1 MGHDK and CDR2 SYGVNS. The CDR3 sequence is 13 residues long. CDR3 DNA: TGTGCCAGCAGTGAGAGAGCGCCCGATACGCAGTATTTT. It translates to CASSERAPDTQYF.